These 18 T cell receptor beta chains came from one sample sequenced in a study of cytomegalovirus exposure and HLA in healthy donors listed by TCRdb under 2017. The method behind the library was the immunoSEQ multiplex PCR assay. The multiplex PCR relied on a mix of 60 forward primers for TCR Vbeta segments and 13 reverse primers for TCR Jbeta segments. TCRdb obtained this table from immuneACCESS and retained in-frame rearrangements with V and J assigned. These tables miss some clones; where compared with another copy, unresolved V genes account for less than half of the shortfall, and the remainder is unexplained. This sample has 250,000 or so clones in its table, and over 70% of those were observed once. The ten top clones hold almost 8% of the sample. Source material: PBMCs. These receptors were collected from a woman aged 55-70 years in good health and CMV-seropositive.

The chain couples TRBV5-6 to TRBJ1-1; 7 bases align to TRBD1. V lost 1 base to trimming and J lost 2 bases; unmatched junction nucleotides: 8. Germline lookup yields CDR1 SGHDT and CDR2 YYEEEE. CDR3 length: 16 amino acids. CDR3 sequence: CASSLRPGQPNTEAFF. DNA of the CDR3: TGTGCCAGCAGCTTGAGGCCGGGACAGCCAAACACTGAAGCTTTCTTT.

This chain uses TRBV15 with TRBJ2-1; 8 bases agree with TRBD1. In germline, CDR1 is LNHNV, CDR2 YYDKDF (reference sequence). After removal of 3 bases from V and 10 bases from J, the junction contained 8 bases not matched to a gene. This CDR3 has 14 amino acids. The CDR3 loop reads CATSSRDRRWEQFF. Here the CDR3 DNA reads TGTGCCACCAGCAGCCGGGACAGGAGGTGGGAGCAGTTCTTC.

The chain employs TRBV29-1 and TRBJ2-3; TRBD1 might be the D (5 bases). Germline CDR1 reads SQVTM; CDR2 reads ANQGSEA. Trimming removed 2 bases at V and 3 bases at J, with 12 bases between. This CDR3 spans 14 amino acids. The CDR3 bases are TGCAGCGTTGAACAGGGTGTGTGGACAGATACGCAGTATTTT. It translates to CSVEQGVWTDTQYF.

V is TRBV27 and J is TRBJ2-3; 9 positions agree with TRBD2. V was pared by 6 bases and J by 4 bases, with 5 bases of the junction left unmatched. Germline CDR1 MNHEY, CDR2 SMNVEV (reference sequence). This CDR3 spans 14 amino acids. Written as DNA, the CDR3 is TGTGCCAGCAGGGGTGCGGGAGGGTCAGATACGCAGTATTTT. The encoded protein is CASRGAGGSDTQYF.

The rearrangement joins TRBV7-3 to TRBJ1-2, with a possible D match to TRBD1 (5 bases). CDR1 and CDR2 (germline): SGHTA, FQGTGA. The CDR3 loop spans 14 amino acids. V dropped 4 bases and J dropped 8 bases, with 17 bases sitting between them. The CDR3 region has the DNA TGTGCCAGCAGCTCTTACGACAGCCCGAAAGGCTACACCTTC. It translates to CASSSYDSPKGYTF.

This sequence joins TRBV2 and TRBJ1-1; possible D gene TRBD1, 5 bases. The germline V gene encodes CDR1 SNHLY and CDR2 FYNNEI. The CDR3 sequence is 14 residues long. V lost 7 bases to trimming and J lost 5 bases, with 17 bases between them. The CDR3 DNA reads as TGTGCCAGCACTTCGGATGGGACTGGGACTGAAGCTTTCTTT. It yields the protein CASTSDGTGTEAFF.

The chain joins TRBV6-1 to TRBJ2-1; possibly TRBD2 for D (6 bases). This CDR3 has 15 amino acids. With 5 bases removed from V and 4 bases from J, the gap between germline ends came to 15 bases. Looked up from germline, CDR1 is MNHNS and CDR2 is SASEGT. The CDR3, as DNA: TGTGCCAGCAGTCCACAGCGACGGGGGTACAATGAGCAGTTCTTC. Encoded protein: CASSPQRRGYNEQFF.

The chain has TRBV11-2 and TRBJ2-2, with D possibly being TRBD2 (5 bases). CDR3 size: 14 residues. Germline V CDR1 and CDR2: SGHAT, FQNNGV. V gave up 1 base and J gave up 6 bases, with 9 bases separating them. The DNA of the CDR3 is TGTGCCAGCAGCTTAGTACGGGGTTCCGGGGAGCTGTTTTTT. Translation: CASSLVRGSGELFF.

Of note for this clone: Other DNA sequences within the sample encode an identical CDR3. This sequence joins TRBV18 and TRBJ1-2; 8 bases map to TRBD1. V gave up 6 bases and J gave up 4 bases; unmatched junction bases: 4. This CDR3 has 13 residues. CDR1 KGHSH and CDR2 LQKENI come from the germline V gene. The CDR3, as DNA: TGTGCCAGCTCCCCGGACAGGGTCTATGGCTACACCTTC. As protein: CASSPDRVYGYTF.

DNA for the CDR3: TGTGCCAGCATGAGGGATCTGGCGAATGAGCAGTTCTTC. Residues: CASMRDLANEQFF. The rearrangement links TRBV2 to TRBJ2-1, with TRBD2 as a possible D gene (5 bases). The CDR3 is 13 residues long. V dropped 7 bases and J dropped 7 bases, with 14 bases sitting between them. Germline CDR1 is SNHLY and CDR2 is FYNNEI.

The chain is built from TRBV6-5 and TRBJ1-1; D is possibly TRBD1 (5 bases). The CDR3 extends over 15 amino acids. Trimming shortened V by 2 bases and J by 7 bases, and 17 bases separated the two germline ends. Germline-derived CDR1 and CDR2 are MNHEY and SVGAGI. The CDR3 DNA sequence: TGTGCCAGCAGTTACCACCCAGGGATGAGGTATGAAGCTTTCTTT. Protein product: CASSYHPGMRYEAFF.

The V call is TRBV5-6, the J call TRBJ2-1, with a possible D match to TRBD2 (5 bases). Trimming shortened V by 1 base and J by 4 bases, and 6 bases separated the two germline ends. Germline loops: CDR1 SGHDT, CDR2 YYEEEE. The length of the CDR3 is 13 residues. The CDR3 loop is CASSLTSYNEQFF. The CDR3 DNA follows: TGTGCCAGCAGCTTGACTAGTTACAATGAGCAGTTCTTC.

V is TRBV9 and J is TRBJ2-1; TRBD2 aligns across 13 bases. Trimming took 4 bases from V and 7 from J; bases not matched to a gene: 5. CDR3 length: 15 residues. Germline V gene data show CDR1 as SGDLS and CDR2 as YYNGEE. This chain's CDR3 is CASSRTSGRSNEQFF. In DNA, the CDR3 is TGTGCCAGCAGCAGGACTAGCGGGAGATCAAATGAGCAGTTCTTC.

The chain is built from TRBV5-4 and TRBJ2-3; D is unresolved. Trimming took 0 bases from V and 3 from J, leaving 11 bases between them. The CDR3 has 15 residues. The germline V gene encodes CDR1 SGHNT and CDR2 YYREEE (reference sequence). As DNA, the CDR3 is TGTGCCAGCAGCTTGGCCAGTGGCCCGACAGATACGCAGTATTTT. Translation: CASSLASGPTDTQYF.

Comments on this clone: An end of the junction differs from the germline gene, which may be a read error. The chain employs TRBV7-9 and TRBJ2-2; the match to TRBD2 covers 7 bases. The germline gives CDR1 SEHNR, CDR2 FQNEAQ (reference sequence). The CDR3 extends over 15 amino acids. CDR3 DNA: TGTTCCAGCAGCTTCGGGACTATCCTCACCGGGGAGCTGTTTTTT. It is translated as CSSSFGTILTGELFF. The full variable domain, in which reference TRBV7-9 and TRBJ2-2 provide the parts outside the CDR3, is DTGVSQNPRHKITKRGQNVTFRCDPISEHNRLYWYRQTLGQGPEFLTYFQNEAQLEKSRLLSDRFSAERPKGSFSTLEIQRTEQGDSAMYLCSSSFGTILTGELFFGEGSRLTVL.

The chain is built from TRBV7-3 and TRBJ2-5, with 8 positions matching TRBD1. The CDR3 runs to 14 residues. The ends lost 4 bases at V and 5 bases at J; junction bases unmatched: 6. Germline CDR1 SGHTA, CDR2 FQGTGA. The CDR3 DNA sequence: TGTGCCAGCAGCTCTGCAGGGGGCTCGGAGACCCAGTACTTC. Protein sequence: CASSSAGGSETQYF.

Here the CDR3 DNA reads TGTGCCAGCAGCTTAAGCTCCTTCGCGGGAGTGAATGAGCAGTTCTTC. This codes for CASSLSSFAGVNEQFF. This chain uses TRBV7-2 with TRBJ2-1; 7 positions match TRBD2. The trim removed 2 bases at V and 7 bases at J, leaving 11 bases unmatched. Germline CDR1 is SGHTA and CDR2 is FQGNSA. The CDR3 is 16 amino acids.

The gene calls are TRBV5-8 and TRBJ2-1; D ambiguous. Germline V gives CDR1 SGHTS, CDR2 YDEGEE. This CDR3 contains 11 residues. V shed 5 bases and J shed 7 bases, with 7 bases lying between them. The CDR3: CASRAANEQFF. CDR3 coding DNA: TGTGCCAGCAGGGCGGCTAATGAGCAGTTCTTC.